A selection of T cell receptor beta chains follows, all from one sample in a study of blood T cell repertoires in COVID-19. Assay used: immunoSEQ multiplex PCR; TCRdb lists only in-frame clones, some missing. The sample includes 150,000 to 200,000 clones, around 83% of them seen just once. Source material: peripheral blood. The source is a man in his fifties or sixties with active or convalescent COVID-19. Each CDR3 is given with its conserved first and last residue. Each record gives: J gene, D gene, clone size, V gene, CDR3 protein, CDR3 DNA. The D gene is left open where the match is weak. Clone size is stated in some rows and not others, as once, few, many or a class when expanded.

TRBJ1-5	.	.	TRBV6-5	CASNPGRGQPQHF	TGTGCCAGCAACCCCGGCAGGGGTCAGCCCCAGCATTTT
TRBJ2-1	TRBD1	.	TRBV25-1	CASSEGQGYEQFF	TGTGCCAGCAGTGAAGGACAGGGTTATGAGCAGTTCTTC
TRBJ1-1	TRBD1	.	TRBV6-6	CASSRQGNTEAFF	TGTGCCAGCAGTCGACAGGGGAACACTGAAGCTTTCTTT
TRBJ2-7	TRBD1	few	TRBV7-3	CASSEGQGGEQYF	TGTGCCAGCAGCGAGGGACAGGGTGGCGAGCAGTACTTC
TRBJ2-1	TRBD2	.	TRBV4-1	CASSQGTSGRRNEQFF	TGCGCCAGCAGCCAAGGGACTAGCGGGAGGAGGAATGAGCAGTTCTTC
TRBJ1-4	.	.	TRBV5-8	CASSSTATTNEKLFF	TGTGCCAGCAGTTCAACAGCTACAACTAATGAAAAACTGTTTTTT
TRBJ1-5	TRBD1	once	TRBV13	CASSQTGPNQPQHF	TGTGCCAGCAGCCAGACAGGGCCAAATCAGCCCCAGCATTTT
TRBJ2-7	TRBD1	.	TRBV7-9	CASSSPVGQGVYEQYF	TGTGCCAGCAGCTCCCCGGTAGGACAGGGTGTATACGAGCAGTACTTC
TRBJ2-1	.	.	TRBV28	CASGREQFF	TGTGCCAGCGGGAGGGAGCAGTTCTTC
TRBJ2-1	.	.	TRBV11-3	CASSLRTTYNEQFF	TGTGCCAGCAGCTTAAGGACTACCTACAATGAGCAGTTCTTC
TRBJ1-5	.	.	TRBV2	CASSETDNSNQPQHF	TGTGCCAGCAGCGAGACAGATAATAGCAATCAGCCCCAGCATTTT
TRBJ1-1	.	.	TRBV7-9	CASSLQQVNTEAFF	TGTGCCAGCAGCTTACAACAGGTGAACACTGAAGCTTTCTTT
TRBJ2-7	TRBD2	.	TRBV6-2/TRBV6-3	CASSYLSGTTGEQYF	TGTGCCAGCAGTTATCTAAGCGGGACGACGGGGGAGCAGTACTTC
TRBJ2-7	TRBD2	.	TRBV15	CATSSTSGGNYEQYF	TGTGCCACCAGCAGTACTAGCGGGGGAAACTACGAGCAGTACTTC
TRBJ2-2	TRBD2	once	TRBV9	CASSVAASGLVRENTGELFF	TGTGCCAGCAGCGTAGCGGCTAGCGGGTTGGTTAGAGAAAACACCGGGGAGCTGTTTTTT
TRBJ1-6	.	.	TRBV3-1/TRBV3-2	CASSQGSSPLHF	TGTGCCAGCAGCCAAGGGAGTTCACCCCTCCACTTT
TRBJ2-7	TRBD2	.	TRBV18	CASSPREGAHEQYF	TGTGCCAGCTCACCGCGGGAGGGAGCCCACGAGCAGTACTTC
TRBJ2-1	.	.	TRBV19	CASGWAFSYNEQFF	TGTGCCAGTGGCTGGGCCTTCTCCTACAATGAGCAGTTCTTC
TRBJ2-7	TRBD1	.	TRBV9	CASSAGTDYEQYF	TGTGCCAGCAGCGCCGGGACAGACTACGAGCAGTACTTC
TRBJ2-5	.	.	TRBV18	CASSPGQRETQYF	TGTGCCAGCTCACCCGGACAGAGAGAGACCCAGTACTTC
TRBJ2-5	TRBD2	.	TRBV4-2	CASSAGTSGGETQYF	TGTGCCAGCAGCGCGGGGACTAGCGGGGGGGAGACCCAGTACTTC
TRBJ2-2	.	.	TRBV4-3	CASSQDPPSNTGELFF	TGCGCCAGCAGCCAAGATCCCCCCTCGAACACCGGGGAGCTGTTTTTT
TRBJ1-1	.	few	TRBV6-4	CASSDWDTWFLMNTEAFF	TGTGCCAGCAGTGACTGGGACACCTGGTTTCTCATGAACACTGAAGCTTTCTTT
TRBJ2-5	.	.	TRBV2	CASTWGGPETQYF	TGTGCCAGCACCTGGGGAGGTCCGGAGACCCAGTACTTC